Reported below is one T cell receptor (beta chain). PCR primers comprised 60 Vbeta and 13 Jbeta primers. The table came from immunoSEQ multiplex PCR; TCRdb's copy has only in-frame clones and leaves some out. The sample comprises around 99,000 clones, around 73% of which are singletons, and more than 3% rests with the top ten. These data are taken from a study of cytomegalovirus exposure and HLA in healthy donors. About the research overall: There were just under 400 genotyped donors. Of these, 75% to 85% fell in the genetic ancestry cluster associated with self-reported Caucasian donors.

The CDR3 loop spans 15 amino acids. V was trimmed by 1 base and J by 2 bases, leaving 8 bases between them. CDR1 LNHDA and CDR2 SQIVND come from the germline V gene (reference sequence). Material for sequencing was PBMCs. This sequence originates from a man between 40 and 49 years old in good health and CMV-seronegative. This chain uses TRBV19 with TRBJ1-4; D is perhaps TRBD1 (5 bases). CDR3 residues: CASSIGGATNEKLFF. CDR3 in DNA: TGTGCCAGTAGTATAGGCGGGGCCACTAATGAAAAACTGTTTTTT.